The rows below give T cell receptor beta chains drawn from one sample of a study of T cell repertoires in cytomegalovirus infection. The antigens these receptors bind are not known. Each CDR3 protein gets one entry after TCRdb re-called the reads with MiXCR. Seen here are roughly 990,000 distinct CDR3 sequences, approximately 31% observed once, and the top ten hold roughly an eighth. Specimen: cultured CD8+ T cells from PBMCs, collected from culture after CMV antigen stimulation. These receptors were obtained from a human donor in good health (CMV status not recorded). Some clones in this sample may be carry-over from other donors' samples. CDR3s include the opening cysteine and the closing phenylalanine or tryptophan. D genes are given only for firm matches. Only part of the rows carry a size: once, few, many, or a class if the clone is expanded.

clone_size	cdr3_length	v_call	d_call	j_call	cdr3_aa	cdr3_nt
few	13	TRBV11-1	NA	TRBJ2-6	CASSPGQANVLTF	TGTGCCAGCAGCCCAGGACAGGCCAACGTCCTGACTTTC
NA	18	TRBV6-2/TRBV6-3	NA	TRBJ2-2	CASSPLLKTGMNTGELFF	TGTGCCAGCAGTCCGCTCCTGAAGACTGGGATGAACACCGGGGAGCTGTTTTTT
NA	16	TRBV7-9	TRBD1	TRBJ1-5	CASSLEQGAGSQPQHF	TGTGCCAGCAGCTTAGAACAGGGGGCGGGTAGTCAGCCCCAGCATTTT
NA	19	TRBV6-2/TRBV6-3	NA	TRBJ1-6	CASRKTGIDGSSYNSPLHF	TGTGCCAGCAGAAAGACAGGAATTGATGGGAGCTCCTATAATTCACCCCTCCACTTT
NA	16	TRBV12-5	TRBD1	TRBJ2-1	CASGFVTGGYNNEQFF	TGTGCTAGTGGTTTCGTGACAGGGGGCTATAACAATGAGCAGTTCTTC
many	15	TRBV7-6	NA	TRBJ2-1	CASSLAQGSGNEQFF	TGTGCCAGCAGCTTAGCGCAGGGTTCGGGCAATGAGCAGTTCTTC
few	16	TRBV7-9	NA	TRBJ2-6	CASSTPGRPIFGVLTF	TGTGCCAGCAGCACACCGGGACGCCCCATATTCGGCGTCCTGACTTTC
NA	16	TRBV7-6	TRBD1	TRBJ2-5	CASSRWTSGGPETQYF	TGTGCCAGCAGCCGCTGGACTTCAGGGGGTCCGGAGACCCAGTACTTC
many	18	TRBV7-6	NA	TRBJ2-5	CASSLVPAKKVLQETQYF	TGTGCCAGCAGCTTAGTACCCGCTAAAAAGGTACTTCAAGAGACCCAGTACTTC
few	14	TRBV27	NA	TRBJ1-1	CASSLLRTNTEAFF	TGTGCCAGCAGTTTACTGAGGACGAACACTGAAGCTTTCTTT
NA	14	TRBV4-1	TRBD1	TRBJ1-1	CASSGQGSLAEAFF	TGCGCCAGCAGCGGACAGGGGAGTCTCGCTGAAGCTTTCTTT
NA	14	TRBV25-1	TRBD2	TRBJ2-1	CASSGRAGGYEQFF	TGTGCCAGCAGTGGCCGAGCGGGGGGTTATGAGCAGTTCTTC
NA	16	TRBV7-6	TRBD1	TRBJ2-7	CASSLPAGTGGHEQYF	TGTGCCAGCAGCTTACCCGCCGGGACAGGGGGCCACGAGCAGTACTTC
NA	13	TRBV9	NA	TRBJ2-6	CASSTSGGTVLTF	TGTGCCAGCAGCACCTCCGGGGGCACGGTCCTGACTTTC
few	12	TRBV7-6	NA	TRBJ2-3	CASSLDGSTQYF	TGTGCCAGCAGCTTAGACGGGAGTACGCAGTATTTT
few	15	TRBV7-2	NA	TRBJ1-2	CASSAVGPKNYGYTF	TGTGCCAGCAGCGCCGTAGGGCCCAAGAACTATGGCTACACCTTC
NA	15	TRBV7-9	NA	TRBJ2-1	CASSLGASARDEQFF	TGTGCCAGCAGCTTAGGGGCGAGTGCGCGGGATGAGCAGTTCTTC
once	17	TRBV9	NA	TRBJ2-3	CASSILDGGPSTDTQYF	TGTGCCAGCAGTATACTGGACGGCGGTCCTAGCACAGATACGCAGTATTTT
NA	14	TRBV27	NA	TRBJ2-2	CASRPGQTTGELFF	TGTGCCAGCAGACCCGGACAGACAACCGGGGAGCTGTTTTTT
few	12	TRBV5-8	NA	TRBJ1-2	CASSSTVLGYTF	TGTGCCAGCAGCTCTACAGTGTTAGGCTACACCTTC
many	14	TRBV12-3/TRBV12-4	NA	TRBJ2-5	CASSRDAIQETQYF	TGTGCCAGCAGTCGGGACGCCATCCAAGAGACCCAGTACTTC
few	14	TRBV6-1	NA	TRBJ1-6	CASSLGFENSPLHF	TGTGCCAGCAGTCTCGGGTTCGAGAATTCACCCCTCCACTTT
many	15	TRBV12-3/TRBV12-4	TRBD2	TRBJ2-3	CASSSLGGNTDTQYF	TGTGCCAGCAGTTCCCTGGGGGGGAACACAGATACGCAGTATTTT
NA	13	TRBV18	NA	TRBJ2-5	CASSPPHGETQYF	TGTGCCAGCTCACCGCCACACGGGGAGACCCAGTACTTC